Listed here is a single T cell receptor beta chain. Its antigen is still unknown. One base away there is no much larger clone; base qualities are not given. This sample was taken from a study of cytomegalovirus exposure and HLA in healthy donors (dated by TCRdb to between 2016 and 2019). Regarding the complete study: An earlier analysis of several hundred of the donors reported 276 Gb of sequence data and 117 million unique TCR beta sequences obtained from some 200 million T cells. About 300 gigabases of sequencing data and approximately 85 million unique TCR sequences were included in an early release covering 550 to 800 HLA-typed donors. Among the approximately 430 genotyped donors, approximately 82% belonged to the genetic ancestry cluster associated with self-reported Caucasian donors. The aim of the study was to test whether cataloging public T cell receptors could identify signatures of past pathogen exposure. The T cell repertoires of 666 subjects were profiled by immunosequencing and related to cytomegalovirus serostatus. A separate validation cohort of 100 to 150 different subjects was used in addition to the roughly 720-subject first cohort. The study combined high-throughput TCR immunosequencing, statistical association of individual TCRs with disease status, and machine learning to predict cytomegalovirus infection status. To study patterns of TCR occurrence, a later analysis re-analyzed previously published TCR beta repertoires from around 700 donors and added high-resolution HLA genotyping. Rather than using new phenotypic data, the later analysis identified candidate immune exposures from TCR beta sequences and from how often those sequences occurred across donors. An earlier analysis of 587 of the donors applied high-throughput TCR beta sequencing to assess whether each TCR beta V gene segment acted as functional or pseudogenic. Donor age, sex, ethnicity and CMV serostatus were collected together with the repertoire data. In a later genetic analysis, genome-wide SNP genotypes for about 65% of the 666 donors were used, and that subset was treated as a discovery cohort. All discovery cohort repertoires had been generated using a single sequencing platform. HLA typing covered class I and class II loci at four-digit resolution. Typing coverage differed by locus: A, B, C, DRB1 and DQB1 were typed in about 620-640 donors, DQA1 in 522, DPA1 in 606, and DPB1 in just under 490. Roughly 5 DR-DQ haplotypes were handled as single units for association and clustering, since linkage in the cohort was strong. Among 398 genotyped donors of the cohort, an average of roughly 240,000 unique TCR beta nucleotide sequences were sequenced per donor, roughly a sixth of them non-productive.

Trimming costs V 2 bases and J 5 bases, and their ends lie 6 bases apart. From cysteine to phenylalanine, the CDR3 is 13 amino acids long. CDR3 DNA is the only sequence kept; it has 39 bases, read in frame from the first base. The germline V gene encodes CDR1 SNHLY and CDR2 FYNNEI. Preparation of the library involved the immunoSEQ multiplex PCR assay. For the multiplex PCR, a mixture combining 60 forward primers for TCR Vbeta segments and 13 reverse primers for TCR Jbeta segments was used. A multiplex PCR assay on genomic DNA amplified the CDR3 region of rearranged TCR beta genes. Amplified TCR beta libraries were sequenced as 87-base-pair reads on the Illumina HiSeq System. Concerning the study's data processing: Across the 640 or so repertoires, a later analysis counted some 81 million unique TCR beta chains, around 11 million of which were shared by at least two donors. A nearest-neighbor algorithm error-corrected the raw reads and collapsed the reads into unique sequences, merging closely related sequences to remove PCR and sequencing errors. CDR3 sequences were aligned to IMGT reference sequences to assign V, D and J gene segments. Each retained sequence needed at least a six-nucleotide match to both a V gene segment and a J gene segment. A rearrangement was called productive if the CDR3 had no stop codons and remained in frame with V and J, and every other rearrangement was called non-productive. Following IMGT convention, CDR3 was defined as the stretch from the second conserved V-encoded cysteine to the conserved J-encoded phenylalanine. The earlier analysis of about 590 of the donors excluded sequences that lacked an unambiguous match to a single V gene segment. In an earlier analysis of 450 to 700 of the donors, V segments were called functional above 56.7% productive rearrangements and were called segregating when the between-donor standard deviation exceeded 5%. To diagnose cytomegalovirus status from the catalog of TCR beta chain sequences, a statistical classification framework was built. In a later analysis, V and J genes were assigned by comparing TCR nucleotide sequences against IMGT/GENE-DB human TR gene sequences. Using the TCRdist pipeline, a later analysis assigned CDR3 sequences along with most-parsimonious VDJ recombination scenarios. In a later analysis, each TCR beta chain was defined by its CDR3 amino acid sequence together with its V-gene family, and reads without a unique V-gene family were excluded. To address suspected cross-contamination and a sequencing artifact, a later analysis removed 592 highly shared, low-generation-probability nucleotide sequences. A later analysis calculated a clonal expansion index for each public chain from normalized within-repertoire ranks of inferred template counts. Generation probabilities in a later analysis came from a VDJ recombination model fitted to out-of-frame rearrangements, and those results were checked against IGoR. A later analysis scored TCR-TCR, TCR-HLA and TCR-CMV co-occurrence with hypergeometric tests, applying a repertoire-size bias correction to TCR pairs. A later analysis estimated false discovery rates by permuting HLA or CMV assignments 20 times. A later analysis grouped co-occurring TCRs with DBSCAN, adding TCRdist sequence similarity when clustering within HLA-allele-positive subsets. For co-occurrence clustering, repertoires with fewer than 30,000 or more than 120,000 public chains were excluded, along with several repertoires with anomalous nucleotide sharing. TCRdb mirrors the immuneACCESS table, restricted to in-frame sequences. Some clones are absent from its copies; in checked studies, under half trace to an unresolved V gene, and the reason for the others is unknown. V and J calls and clone size come straight from that table; D and trimming were deduced from the DNA. The sample table contains roughly 77,000 clones; only one count was recorded for less than 80% of them. The ten biggest clones cover around an eighth of the sample.

In total, around 600 healthy bone marrow donors made up the cohort. All cohort members were sampled while nominally healthy, although unrecorded immune exposures were likely present. The donor tested CMV seropositive, placing the donor among the 250 to 300 seropositive members of the cohort. A peripheral blood sample was collected from each donor, and TCR beta sequencing was performed on peripheral blood mononuclear cells. The Qiagen DNeasy Blood Extraction Kit was used to extract genomic DNA from the blood cell samples. Overall results and qualifications from the work: Broadly in line with IMGT annotations, most TCR beta V segments showed up in productive rearrangements about 87% or about 30% of the time in an earlier analysis of around 600 of the donors. An association between a missense DCLRE1C variant and V-gene and J-gene trimming of TCR beta chains was found in a later genetic analysis and replicated in an independent cohort. A further reported finding was that TCR beta sequences accurately predicted the HLA-A and HLA-B alleles for most subjects in the first cohort. At a false discovery rate of 0.05, a later analysis linked approximately 18,000 TCR beta sequences to specific HLA alleles. Over 15 rarely observed V segments, including chromosome 9 orphons, were excluded from the earlier analysis of several hundred of the donors because counts were too low. In vitro tests confirmed that three of the cytomegalovirus-associated TCR beta chains recognize cytomegalovirus antigens. In a later analysis, several top co-occurrence clusters were reported to appear linked to parvovirus B19, influenza, CMV and Epstein-Barr virus. Correlated functional status among segregating V segments might reflect linkage disequilibrium, but an unknown experimental factor could not be ruled out. According to a later analysis, TCR association rates differed among HLA loci, with DRB1 alleles showing the most associated TCRs and HLA-C alleles showing the fewest. Some IMGT-functional V segments, including TRBV6-2 and TRBV6-3, could not be distinguished by the 87-base-pair reads and were therefore excluded. According to a later genetic analysis, donors in an Asian-associated ancestry cluster had fewer N-insertions in productive TCRs than the approximately 710-donor mean. This cohort had only TCR beta chains sequenced, and the lack of alpha or paired-chain data limited which features could be detected. The presence/absence analyses assumed that sequencing depth was roughly uniform across donors, and that assumption may not be true. A group of highly shared sequence variants was considered likely to be a technical artifact of the sequencing pipeline. According to a later analysis, most CMV-associated TCR beta chains appeared to be HLA-restricted, and the HLA associations seemed to be driven largely by CMV exposure. Assigning TCR associations to individual alleles was difficult when HLA alleles, especially DR and DQ, strongly co-occurred. HLA typing was unavailable for some donors at each locus, so association tests used only the typed subset. Compared with equally common non-associated chains, HLA-associated TCR beta chains in a later analysis were more clonally expanded and had lower generation probabilities. The study listed 164 TCR beta chains as associated with cytomegalovirus. The classifier was reported to diagnose cytomegalovirus status with high specificity and sensitivity in both the original and validation cohorts. Immune exposure information for the cohort was limited to CMV serostatus. According to the authors, the approach could potentially be generalized to other disease states and immunological phenotypes. Across donors, most TCR sequences were observed very rarely, whereas some public TCRs were present in many individuals.

The sequence is built from TRBV2 and TRBJ2-2; no confident D gene assignment can be made. Sample: PBMCs. The TCR was taken from a woman aged 40 to 49 in good health and CMV-seropositive. The DNA sequence is given as TGTGCCAGCAGTGAAATCCGGACCGGGGAGCTGTTTTTT. It is translated as CASSEIRTGELFF.